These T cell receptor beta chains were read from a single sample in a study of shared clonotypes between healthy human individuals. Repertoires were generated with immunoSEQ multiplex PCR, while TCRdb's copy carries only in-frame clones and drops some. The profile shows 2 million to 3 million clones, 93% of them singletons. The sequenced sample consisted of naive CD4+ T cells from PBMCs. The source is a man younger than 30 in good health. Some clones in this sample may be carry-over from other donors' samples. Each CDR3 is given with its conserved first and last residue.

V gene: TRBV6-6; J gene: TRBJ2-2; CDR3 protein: CASSERGPGGELFF
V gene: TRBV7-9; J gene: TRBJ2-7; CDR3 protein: CASSLGRYEQYF
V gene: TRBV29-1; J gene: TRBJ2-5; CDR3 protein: CSAPGLAPETQYF
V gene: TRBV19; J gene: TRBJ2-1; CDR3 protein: CASSSGRDDEQFF
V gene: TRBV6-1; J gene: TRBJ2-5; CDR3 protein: CASSGWETQYF
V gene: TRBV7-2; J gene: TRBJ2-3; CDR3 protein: CASSLEGEGHRTDTQYF
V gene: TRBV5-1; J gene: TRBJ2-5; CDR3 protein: CASSFGASGSMRETQYF
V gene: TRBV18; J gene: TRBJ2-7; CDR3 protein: CASSVRQTSRYEQYF
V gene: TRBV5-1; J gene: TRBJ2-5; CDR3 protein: CASSLGQPLETQYF
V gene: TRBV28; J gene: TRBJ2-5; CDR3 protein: CASRGWGRETQYF
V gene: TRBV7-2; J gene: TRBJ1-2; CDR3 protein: CASSLIGRIGPNYGYTF
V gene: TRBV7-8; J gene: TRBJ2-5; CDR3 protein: CASSLGSAVQETQYF
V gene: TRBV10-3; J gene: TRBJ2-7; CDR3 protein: CAISEAGYEQYF
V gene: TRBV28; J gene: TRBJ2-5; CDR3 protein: CASRTGLAMETQYF
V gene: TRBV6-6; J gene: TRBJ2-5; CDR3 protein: CASSYLSGPGQETQYF
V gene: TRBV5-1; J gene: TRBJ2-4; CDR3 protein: CASSVSPTNIQYF